The clone carrying this TCR beta chain was counted between two and nine times. Its cognate antigen is unknown. These data are taken from a study of identical twins. Points from the study as a whole: Fewer insertions were carried by abundant cord blood beta clonotypes, but none was seen in memory repertoires.

MiXCR was run by TCRdb on the 5' RACE reads, yielding one entry per CDR3 protein. The sample holds 600,000 to 700,000 distinct CDR3 sequences, about 20% seen once. The same specimen was also included in a second study, on T cells expressing NK-cell markers. That investigation notes: In the group of eight sequenced donors, seven were HCMV-seropositive and one was seronegative. Also leading the CD3+CD56-NKG2C+ fraction in a handful of donors were these clonotypes. Nothing established the HCMV specificity of expanded NKG2C+ T cell clones.

The TCR was taken from a woman under 30 in good health. Material for sequencing was PBMCs.

The CDR3 DNA is TGTGCCACCAGTGATTCTAGCGGGAGTGCCTACAATGAGCAGTTCTTC. Translated: CATSDSSGSAYNEQFF. V and J are TRBV24-1 and TRBJ2-1, with TRBD2 identical over 10 bases. Germline values: CDR1 KGHDR, CDR2 SFDVKD. The CDR3 is 16 amino acids. V shed 2 bases and J 2 bases; nucleotides not matched to a gene: 2.